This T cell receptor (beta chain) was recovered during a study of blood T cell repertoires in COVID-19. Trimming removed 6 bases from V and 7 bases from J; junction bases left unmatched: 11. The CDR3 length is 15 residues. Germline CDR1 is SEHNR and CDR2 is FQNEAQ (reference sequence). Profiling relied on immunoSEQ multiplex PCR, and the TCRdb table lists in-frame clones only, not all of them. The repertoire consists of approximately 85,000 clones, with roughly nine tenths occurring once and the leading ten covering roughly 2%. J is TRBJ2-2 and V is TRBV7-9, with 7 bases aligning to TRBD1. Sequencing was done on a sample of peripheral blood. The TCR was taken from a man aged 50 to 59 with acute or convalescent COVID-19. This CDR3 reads CASSTTRGGNGELFF. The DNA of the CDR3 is TGTGCCAGCAGTACGACGAGAGGGGGCAACGGGGAGCTGTTTTTT.